Listed below are T cell receptor beta chains from one sample, sequenced in a study of regulatory T cells in long-lasting Graves disease. TCRdb processed the multiplex PCR reads anew with MiXCR; each CDR3 protein has one entry. Among 400,000 to 500,000 distinct CDR3 sequences listed, around 15% were seen once. The same specimen was also included in a second study, on T cells in Graves' hyperthyroidism and ophthalmopathy.

The starting material was peripheral blood mononuclear cells (PBMCs), obtained at new diagnosis, from a patient treated with antithyroid drugs. These receptors were obtained from a woman aged 45-59 years with Graves disease. Both conserved end residues are part of each CDR3. A D gene is named only where the DNA matches it firmly. Some rows have no size entry. The others give once, few or many, or a class for an expanded clone.

v_call	clone_size	j_call	d_call	cdr3_nt	cdr3_aa
TRBV29-1	.	TRBJ2-1	.	TGCAGCGTTGCTCCCGGACAGTGGACCAACAATGAGCAGTTCTTC	CSVAPGQWTNNEQFF
TRBV7-2	many	TRBJ2-2	TRBD2	TGTGCCAGCAGCCGAAGGACTAGCGGGAGTGGGAACACCGGGGAGCTGTTTTTT	CASSRRTSGSGNTGELFF
TRBV20-1	.	TRBJ2-3	.	TGCAGTGCCGGAGGGGGGGACACAGATACGCAGTATTTT	CSAGGGDTDTQYF
TRBV3-1	.	TRBJ2-5	.	TGTGCCAGCAGCCACTCTTGGAGGGAGACCCAGTACTTC	CASSHSWRETQYF
TRBV9	many	TRBJ2-7	.	TGTGCCAGCAGCGTAAGTCAGGGAAACGAGCAGTACTTC	CASSVSQGNEQYF
TRBV6-1	many	TRBJ2-5	TRBD2	TGTGCCAGCACCCCCTATCGCGGGAGTCATGAGACCCAGTACTTC	CASTPYRGSHETQYF
TRBV28	.	TRBJ2-2	.	TGTGCCAGCAGTTTTGTACCAGCCGGTTACGGGGAGCTGTTTTTT	CASSFVPAGYGELFF
TRBV19	.	TRBJ1-4	TRBD1	TGTGCCAGTAGTGCCACCCTAGGGGGCGAGGTTGATGAAAAACTGTTTTTT	CASSATLGGEVDEKLFF
TRBV6-2/TRBV6-3	few	TRBJ1-2	.	TGTGCCAGCAGTTCGTCGAGAGGGGGAACCTATGACTACACCTTC	CASSSSRGGTYDYTF
TRBV10-1	many	TRBJ1-1	.	TGCGCCAGCAGTGAGAACGGTGAAGCTTTCTTT	CASSENGEAFF
TRBV9	many	TRBJ2-5	.	TGTGCCAGCAGCCCTTTTTCAGGACAGATCCAAGAGACCCAGTACTTC	CASSPFSGQIQETQYF
TRBV7-6	.	TRBJ2-7	.	TGTGCCAGCAGCAGTACACAGGCCGCCTACGAGCAGTACTTC	CASSSTQAAYEQYF
TRBV7-9	.	TRBJ1-2	.	TGTGCCAGCACCGATGGAACAGGGAACTATGGCTACACCTTC	CASTDGTGNYGYTF
TRBV20-1	many	TRBJ2-3	TRBD2	TGCAGTGCTAGAGGTCGAGGCCTAGCGGCTAGCACAGATACGCAGTATTTT	CSARGRGLAASTDTQYF
TRBV11-2	many	TRBJ2-7	TRBD2	TGTGCCAGCAGCCGGACTAGCGGGAGGGGTTACGAGCAGTACTTC	CASSRTSGRGYEQYF
TRBV7-2	few	TRBJ2-1	TRBD2	TGTGCCAGCAGCTCGGGACTAGCGGGAGGCTCAATTACCTACAATGAGCAGTTCTTC	CASSSGLAGGSITYNEQFF
TRBV2	.	TRBJ1-5	TRBD1	TGTGCCAGCAGTTCGACAGGGAGATCCGGTCAGCCCCAGCATTTT	CASSSTGRSGQPQHF
TRBV30	few	TRBJ2-5	.	TGTGCCTGGAATGGGATAGCGGAACGGAGCCCCCAAGAGACCCAGTACTTC	CAWNGIAERSPQETQYF
TRBV30	many	TRBJ1-2	.	TGTGCCTGGATCCCTGGGACATCGAATGGCTACACCTTC	CAWIPGTSNGYTF
TRBV28	many	TRBJ2-7	.	TGTGCCAGCAGTTTACTAGAAGACGAGCAGTACTTC	CASSLLEDEQYF
TRBV11-2	many	TRBJ2-1	TRBD1	TGTGCCAGCAACTCGTTCGGACAGGCGAGCTCCTACAATGAGCAGTTCTTC	CASNSFGQASSYNEQFF
TRBV12-3/TRBV12-4	many	TRBJ2-3	.	TGTGCCAGCAGTACTAACGCAGATACGCAGTATTTT	CASSTNADTQYF
TRBV10-2	many	TRBJ1-1	TRBD1	TGCGCCAGCAGTGCCCCGACAGGGCTGAACACTGAAGCTTTCTTT	CASSAPTGLNTEAFF
TRBV24-1	.	TRBJ2-1	TRBD2	TGTGCCACCAGTGTTACTAGCGGGATCACCCCCTACAATGAGCAGTTCTTC	CATSVTSGITPYNEQFF
TRBV28	.	TRBJ1-5	.	TGTGCCAGCAGTTTAGATCCCGGGAATAATCAGCCCCAGCATTTT	CASSLDPGNNQPQHF
TRBV29-1	.	TRBJ1-1	TRBD1	TGCAGCGTAAGGGGACAGGAGGGCACTGAAGCTTTCTTT	CSVRGQEGTEAFF
TRBV5-6	once	TRBJ1-2	.	TGTGCCAGCAGCTTGGGGTTTCCCTATGGCTACACCTTC	CASSLGFPYGYTF
TRBV2	many	TRBJ2-5	.	TGTGCCAGCAGTGAAGCGGGAGGCCAAGAGACCCAGTACTTC	CASSEAGGQETQYF
TRBV7-2	many	TRBJ2-2	.	TGTGCCAGCAGTTTGGGCGGTGGCGGGGAGCTGTTTTTT	CASSLGGGGELFF
TRBV12-3/TRBV12-4	many	TRBJ1-2	.	TGTGCCAGCAGTTCCAGCCACAGGGCCCTCGGCTACACCTTC	CASSSSHRALGYTF
TRBV12-3/TRBV12-4	.	TRBJ1-4	.	TGTGCCAGCAGTTTAAGGACGACAGTAAATGAAAAACTGTTTTTT	CASSLRTTVNEKLFF
TRBV30	.	TRBJ2-5	TRBD1	TGTGCCTGGAGGAAGGGAGCAGGGGGTCTCCAAGAGACCCAGTACTTC	CAWRKGAGGLQETQYF
TRBV10-3	many	TRBJ2-3	.	TGTGCCATCAGGGAACGGGGCGGAAGCACAGATACGCAGTATTTT	CAIRERGGSTDTQYF